Shown below are 10 T cell receptor beta chains from a single sample sequenced in a study of monozygotic twins with inflammatory bowel disease. TCRdb re-analyzed the 5' RACE reads; it lists each CDR3 protein once, without DNA. Recorded for this sample: about 150,000 distinct CDR3 sequences. Sequenced sample: blood. These receptors all come from a human donor with ulcerative colitis or Crohn's disease, or a healthy co-twin of an affected twin (not recorded which).

The J gene is TRBJ2-7, the V gene TRBV4-3; TCRdb calls TRBD1, which cannot be checked without DNA. CDR1 and CDR2 (germline): LGHNA, YSLEER. This CDR3 is 16 amino acids long. CDR3 region: CASSHYRGSRSYEQYF.

The V and J genes are TRBV5-1 and TRBJ1-2. The CDR3 is 14 amino acids. CDR1 is SGHRS and CDR2 is YFSETQ in the germline V gene. CDR3 in amino acids: CASSLDSRNYGYTF.

The chain links TRBV5-6 to TRBJ2-7; TCRdb calls TRBD1, which cannot be checked without DNA. CDR1 SGHDT and CDR2 YYEEEE come from the germline V gene. The CDR3 is 15 amino acids. The CDR3 loop is CASSLGGGFSYEQYF.

The chain joins TRBV20-1 to TRBJ1-6; with no DNA, the TCRdb D assignment of TRBD1 cannot be verified. The CDR3 length is 16 residues. CDR1 is DFQATT and CDR2 is SNEGSKA in the germline V gene (reference sequence). The CDR3 is CSASGAGMSNNSPLHF.

The genes are TRBV5-1 and TRBJ2-3; the TCRdb D gene call, TRBD2, has no DNA to confirm it. Per the germline V gene, CDR1 is SGHRS and CDR2 is YFSETQ. This CDR3 has 16 amino acids. The CDR3 protein is CASSPRTSGSYDTQYF.

This chain connects TRBV7-3 to TRBJ2-1. The CDR3 runs to 16 residues. From germline, CDR1 is SGHTA and CDR2 FQGTGA. This chain's CDR3 is CASSLNPGSSYNEQFF. Based on the CDR3 plus reference TRBV7-3 and TRBJ2-1, the full variable domain is GAGVSQTPSNKVTEKGKYVELRCDPISGHTALYWYRQSLGQGPEFLIYFQGTGAADDSGLPNDRFFAVRPEGSVSTLKIQRTERGDSAVYLCASSLNPGSSYNEQFFGPGTRLTVL.

The gene calls are TRBV4-2 and TRBJ2-7; checking the TCRdb D call of TRBD2 is not possible without DNA. The CDR3 has 15 amino acids. The V gene's germline CDR1 is LGHNA and CDR2 YNFKEQ. CDR3: CASSPLAGGRYEQYF.

This rearrangement joins TRBV5-6 to TRBJ1-2; lacking DNA, the TRBD1 call made by TCRdb goes unchecked. The CDR3 totals 14 residues. The germline V gene has CDR1 SGHDT and CDR2 YYEEEE. This CDR3 is CASSLYGQGVGYTF. The full variable domain, in which reference TRBV5-6 and TRBJ1-2 provide the parts outside the CDR3, is DAGVTQSPTHLIKTRGQQVTLRCSPKSGHDTVSWYQQALGQGPQFIFQYYEEEERQRGNFPDRFSGHQFPNYSSELNVNALLLGDSALYLCASSLYGQGVGYTFGSGTRLTVV.

The CDR3 reads CASSPLPGQSNQPQHF. The rearrangement links TRBV18 to TRBJ1-5; TCRdb's D gene call, TRBD1, goes unchecked for lack of DNA. The CDR3 runs 16 residues. From germline, CDR1 is KGHSH and CDR2 LQKENI.

This chain uses TRBV12-3 or TRBV12-4 with TRBJ2-1; TCRdb's D call of TRBD2 is untestable without DNA. The CDR3 runs to 14 residues. The CDR3 loop is CSSSLAGGPDEQFF.